This T cell receptor beta chain was sequenced in a study of beta chain features in type 1 diabetes. Study results and limitations: Patients with Type 1 diabetes showed moderately but significantly shorter TCRB CDR3s in all four CD4+ subsets. Naive, central memory and regulatory TCRB repertoires appeared more similar among patients than healthy donors.

TCRB transcripts that were expressed got sequenced, as all of the isolated RNA had been reverse transcribed. The data were produced by immunoSEQ multiplex PCR, yet TCRdb's version contains in-frame clones alone and is incomplete. The sample lists about 170,000 clones; around 8% were seen once. Remarks on this clone: Its antigen is still unknown.

The sample comprised central memory CD4+ T cells from blood. The clonotype comes from a woman in her forties with type 1 diabetes.

CDR3 sequence reads: CASSPNGGPNYGYTF. CDR3 bases: TGTGCCAGCAGCCCAAACGGGGGACCTAACTATGGCTACACCTTC. The rearrangement uses TRBV7-3 and TRBJ1-2, with D possibly being TRBD1 (5 bases). Trimming stripped 5 bases from V and 0 bases from J, with 13 bases between. The CDR3 contains 15 residues. Germline loops: CDR1 SGHTA, CDR2 FQGTGA. The full variable domain, in which reference TRBV7-3 and TRBJ1-2 provide the parts outside the CDR3, is GAGVSQTPSNKVTEKGKYVELRCDPISGHTALYWYRQSLGQGPEFLIYFQGTGAADDSGLPNDRFFAVRPEGSVSTLKIQRTERGDSAVYLCASSPNGGPNYGYTFGSGTRLTVV.